This T cell receptor (beta chain) was sequenced during a study of shared clonotypes between healthy human individuals. Study-level information: Every donor yielded three CD4 naive, three CD4 memory, two CD8 naive and one CD8 memory plate. Study-wide results and limits: Across a few donors, naive CD4 shared about 5%, naive CD8 more than 3%, memory CD4 over 2%, memory CD8 more than 0.35%. Generation probability values for non-shared clonotypes were lower than those for clonotypes shared by all four donors.

Germline CDR1 and CDR2: SGHRS and YFSETQ. The V end was cut by 0 bases, the J end by 0 bases, with 7 bases between. This CDR3 region has 15 residues. As concerns this clone: Its antigen is undetermined.

In the source study's methods: ImmunoSEQ output lacked quality scores and full-length reads, limiting matched filtering. The method was immunoSEQ multiplex PCR; TCRdb's version includes in-frame clones alone and lacks a portion of them. That table furnishes V, J and clone size, whereas the DNA furnished D and trimming. This table holds about 2,200,000 clones, roughly 91% found once. Naive CD8 cells, CD45RO-negative and positively selected for CCR7, excluded terminally differentiated effector memory CD45RA+ cells. The receptor's source is a young man in good health. Some clones in this sample may be carry-over from other donors' samples. Sequenced material: naive CD8+ T cells from PBMCs. The V call is TRBV5-1, the J call TRBJ1-3; no clear D gene. CDR3 sequence (DNA): TGCGCCAGCAGCTTGGGGACGATCTCTGGAAACACCATATATTTT. Its protein is CASSLGTISGNTIYF.